Following are 27 T cell receptor beta chains from one sample sequenced in a study of T cells after yellow fever vaccination. TCRdb analysed the 5' RACE reads with MiXCR anew, one entry per CDR3 protein. The sample records 250,000 to 300,000 distinct CDR3 sequences, 10% to 15% being singletons. The sequenced sample was CD4+ T cells sorted from PBMCs, obtained 45 days after the yellow fever booster vaccination. The receptors shown here come from a man under 40 who received the YFV17D yellow fever vaccine.

This clonotype has a count of ten or more. The chain couples TRBV11-2 to TRBJ2-2; 11 positions agree with TRBD2. The junction had 9 bases not matched to a gene; V was cut back by 5 bases and J by 4 bases. Per germline, CDR1 SGHAT and CDR2 FQNNGV. The length of the CDR3 is 17 residues. Here the CDR3 DNA reads TGTGCCAGCAGCCGACTAGCGGGAAGGCAGAGCACCGGGGAGCTGTTTTTT. This sequence encodes CASSRLAGRQSTGELFF.

V usage is TRBV6-2 or TRBV6-3 and J usage is TRBJ2-7; TRBD2 agrees at 7 bases. The J segment lost 3 bases and the V segment lost 7 bases, leaving 9 bases of the junction unmatched. Germline values: CDR1 MNHEY, CDR2 SVGEGT. The CDR3 has 14 residues. DNA for the CDR3: TGTGCCAGCAACCCATGGGGGGGTAGCTACGAGCAGTACTTC. It yields the protein CASNPWGGSYEQYF.

The chain links TRBV12-3 or TRBV12-4 to TRBJ2-4; TRBD2 matches at 13 bases. This CDR3 is 17 amino acids long. The ends lost 6 bases at V and 3 bases at J; junction bases unmatched: 8. CDR3 coding DNA: TGTGCCAGCAGCCAATGGACTAGCGGGAGAGTCAAAAACATTCAGTACTTC. It specifies CASSQWTSGRVKNIQYF.

This clonotype was seen a handful of times. The chain carries TRBV24-1 and TRBJ2-7; no definite D call. Germline CDR1 reads KGHDR; CDR2 reads SFDVKD. This CDR3 comprises 11 residues. The V gene lost 6 bases and the J gene lost 6 bases, with 8 bases spanning the gap. Here the CDR3 reads CATSFGGEQYF. The CDR3 coding sequence is TGTGCCACCAGTTTCGGTGGCGAGCAGTACTTC.

This clonotype was observed a handful of times. The gene calls are TRBV5-6 and TRBJ2-7, with 11 bases identical to TRBD2. Germline V gene sequence: CDR1 SGHDT, CDR2 YYEEEE. V was pared by 4 bases and J by 6 bases, with 9 bases of the junction left unmatched. This CDR3 comprises 15 residues. The CDR3 DNA follows: TGTGCCAGCAGCCCTGAACTAGCGGGAGTGGCCGAGCAGTACTTC. Translating gives CASSPELAGVAEQYF. The full variable domain, completed using reference TRBV5-6 and TRBJ2-7, is DAGVTQSPTHLIKTRGQQVTLRCSPKSGHDTVSWYQQALGQGPQFIFQYYEEEERQRGNFPDRFSGHQFPNYSSELNVNALLLGDSALYLCASSPELAGVAEQYFGPGTRLTVT.

This chain connects TRBV5-6 to TRBJ2-1, with TRBD2 identical over 9 bases. This CDR3 is 16 amino acids long. Trimming removed 0 bases from V and 7 bases from J; junction bases left unmatched: 8. In germline, CDR1 is SGHDT, CDR2 YYEEEE. CDR3 sequence: CASSLGGSGSLNEQFF. CDR3 DNA sequence: TGTGCCAGCAGCTTGGGCGGTAGCGGGAGTTTGAATGAGCAGTTCTTC. Full variable domain (missing parts from reference TRBV5-6 and TRBJ2-1): DAGVTQSPTHLIKTRGQQVTLRCSPKSGHDTVSWYQQALGQGPQFIFQYYEEEERQRGNFPDRFSGHQFPNYSSELNVNALLLGDSALYLCASSLGGSGSLNEQFFGPGTRLTVL.

As regards this clonotype: At one boundary the junction diverges from the germline segment, which might be a read error. V usage is TRBV29-1 and J usage is TRBJ2-5, with D uncertain. Germline CDR1 is SQVTM and CDR2 is ANQGSEA. The CDR3 is 12 residues long. In DNA, the CDR3 is TGCAGCGCTGAACATGGTGGAGAGACCCAGTACTTC. This sequence encodes CSAEHGGETQYF.

This rearrangement joins TRBV5-1 to TRBJ2-2; no firm D call. This CDR3 has 15 amino acids. V was clipped by 5 bases and J by 3 bases, with 14 bases between them. Germline-derived CDR1 and CDR2 are SGHRS and YFSETQ. As DNA, the CDR3 is TGCGCCAGCAGACTTGAACGCAAGGACACCGGGGAGCTGTTTTTT. As protein: CASRLERKDTGELFF.

This clonotype was picked up a small number of times. The genes are TRBV7-3 and TRBJ2-1; TRBD1 matches 11 bases. Trimming cost V 9 bases and J 8 bases; bases outside gene matches: 3. This CDR3 spans 12 amino acids. The germline V gene has CDR1 SGHTA and CDR2 FQGTGA. The DNA of the CDR3 is TGTGCCAGGGACAGGGGGCCCCATGAGCAGTTCTTC. It specifies CARDRGPHEQFF. Complete variable domain (other parts from reference TRBV7-3 and TRBJ2-1): GAGVSQTPSNKVTEKGKYVELRCDPISGHTALYWYRQSLGQGPEFLIYFQGTGAADDSGLPNDRFFAVRPEGSVSTLKIQRTERGDSAVYLCARDRGPHEQFFGPGTRLTVL.

This chain joins TRBV5-1 and TRBJ1-1; no reliable D call. CDR3 size: 13 residues. V lost 3 bases and J 6 bases, leaving 12 bases between the germline ends. Germline CDR1 and CDR2: SGHRS and YFSETQ. The CDR3 spells CASSSGVLAEAFF. CDR3 coding DNA: TGCGCCAGCAGCTCCGGAGTGCTCGCTGAAGCTTTCTTT.

Regarding this clonotype: A junction boundary mismatches the germline segment, possibly from a read error. The J gene is TRBJ2-7, the V gene TRBV14; 10 positions agree with TRBD2. The germline CDR1 and CDR2 sequences are SGHDN and FVKESK. The CDR3 has 15 residues. The CDR3 protein is CDSSQRLAGYYEQYF. DNA for the CDR3: TGTGACAGCAGCCAAAGACTAGCGGGCTACTACGAGCAGTACTTC.

This clonotype was seen a handful of times. The genes are TRBV12-3 or TRBV12-4 and TRBJ1-5; no reliable D call. This CDR3 is 15 amino acids long. V lost 6 bases and J 0 bases, leaving 12 bases between the germline ends. CDR3 amino acids: CASSKDGASNQPQHF. The CDR3 coding sequence is TGTGCCAGCAGCAAGGACGGAGCTAGCAATCAGCCCCAGCATTTT.

The chain employs TRBV7-7 and TRBJ2-1; the D gene is possibly TRBD1 (6 bases). The CDR3 contains 18 residues. Trimming removed 5 bases from V and 8 bases from J, with 28 bases in between. Germline values: CDR1 SSHAT, CDR2 FNYEAQ (reference sequence). CDR3: CASSLLTQGVRGDDEQFF. Written as DNA, the CDR3 is TGTGCCAGCAGCCTCTTAACACAGGGAGTGAGGGGAGATGATGAGCAGTTCTTC.

This clonotype was observed a handful of times. The CDR3 nucleotides are TGTGCCAGCAGCACATACAGGGGGGACGATGAGCAGTTCTTC. Protein product: CASSTYRGDDEQFF. The gene calls are TRBV5-5 and TRBJ2-1; 8 bases align to TRBD1. Germline V gene data show CDR1 as SGHKS and CDR2 as YYEKEE (reference sequence). The ends lost 4 bases at V and 8 bases at J; junction bases unmatched: 8. This CDR3 is 14 amino acids long.

The sample holds a few counts of this clonotype. The chain carries TRBV23-1 and TRBJ2-1; D not resolved. TRBV23-1 carries the ORF label, with uncertain function. This CDR3 is 10 amino acids long. Deletions cut 4 bases from V and 8 bases from J, with 3 bases between. The CDR3 coding sequence is TGCGCCAGCAGTCGACATGAGCAGTTCTTC. Protein: CASSRHEQFF.

The rearrangement links TRBV12-3 or TRBV12-4 to TRBJ2-7; 7 bases fit TRBD2. This CDR3 spans 14 amino acids. Trimming cost V 5 bases and J 6 bases; bases outside gene matches: 10. CDR3 loop: CASSQLAGVTEQYF. The DNA of the CDR3 is TGTGCCAGCAGTCAACTCGCGGGAGTCACCGAGCAGTACTTC.

This clonotype was picked up a small number of times. The genes are TRBV5-1 and TRBJ2-7; 13 bases are shared with TRBD2. Germline CDR1 reads SGHRS; CDR2 reads YFSETQ. Trimming took 4 bases from V and 6 from J; bases not matched to a gene: 4. This CDR3 is built from 14 residues. Here the CDR3 DNA reads TGCGCCAGCAGCCTCCGGACTAGCGGGAGCGAGCAGTACTTC. This sequence encodes CASSLRTSGSEQYF.

The genes are TRBV6-5 and TRBJ2-7; D possibly matches TRBD1 or TRBD2 (5 bases each). Germline assignment: CDR1 MNHEY and CDR2 SVGAGI. This CDR3 spans 14 amino acids. With 4 bases removed from V and 5 bases from J, the gap between germline ends came to 15 bases. CDR3 sequence (DNA): TGTGCCAGCAGTTCCAGTGAGGGGCGCGACGAGCAGTACTTC. Protein product: CASSSSEGRDEQYF.

In its sample, this clonotype was seen a few times. The CDR3 DNA reads as TGTGCCAGCAGTAGGACTAGCGGGAGCGGCAATGAGCAGTTCTTC. Amino acids: CASSRTSGSGNEQFF. This chain joins TRBV25-1 and TRBJ2-1, with TRBD2 matching 13 bases. Germline V gene sequence: CDR1 MGHDK, CDR2 SYGVNS. Trimming at V came to 5 bases and at J to 6 bases, leaving 4 bases not matched to a gene. This CDR3 has 15 residues.

This sequence joins TRBV7-9 and TRBJ2-3, with D unclear. V lost 5 bases and J 10 bases, leaving 10 bases between the germline ends. Germline V lookup: CDR1 SEHNR, CDR2 FQNEAQ (reference sequence). The CDR3 extends over 11 amino acids. Here the CDR3 reads CASSPDGPQYF. DNA for the CDR3: TGTGCCAGCAGCCCGGACGGACCGCAGTATTTT.

The CDR3 DNA reads TGCAGTGCTAGAGGGGGCCCGGGGCAAGAGACCCAGTACTTC. This codes for CSARGGPGQETQYF. J is TRBJ2-5 and V is TRBV20-1; tentatively, D is TRBD1 or TRBD2 (5 bases each). The CDR3 has 14 amino acids. In germline, CDR1 is DFQATT, CDR2 SNEGSKA (reference sequence). The ends were cut back, 1 base at V and 2 bases at J, with 11 bases in the middle.

This clonotype was recorded a few times. This chain joins TRBV28 and TRBJ1-5; 7 bases agree with TRBD1. The ends lost 2 bases at V and 6 bases at J; junction bases unmatched: 4. Germline CDR1 and CDR2: MDHEN and SYDVKM. The CDR3 contains 14 residues. The CDR3 DNA is TGTGCCAGCAGTTTAGGACAGGTCCTTCAGCCCCAGCATTTT. Its translation is CASSLGQVLQPQHF.

This clonotype was counted between two and nine times. An end of the junction does not agree with germline; a read error may underlie this. In DNA form, the CDR3 reads TGTGCCAGCAGTTATTACACCGGGACAGGGATCAACTTC. It is translated as CASSYYTGTGINF. The chain recombines TRBV6-2 or TRBV6-3 with TRBJ2-5; 9 bases are a match to TRBD1. The CDR3 covers 13 residues. Germline V lookup: CDR1 MNHEY, CDR2 SVGEGT.

This clonotype was counted between two and nine times. The V gene is TRBV7-9, the J gene TRBJ1-1; D possibly corresponds to TRBD1 (5 bases). Germline values: CDR1 SEHNR, CDR2 FQNEAQ (reference sequence). The CDR3 extends over 13 amino acids. Between the trimmed V and J ends, which lost 5 bases and 3 bases, there was a span of 10 bases. CDR3 residues: CASSRGVDTEAFF. The CDR3 nucleotides read TGTGCCAGCAGCAGAGGGGTGGACACTGAAGCTTTCTTT.

This clonotype has at least ten counts. The V call is TRBV29-1, the J call TRBJ2-2, with TRBD2 matching 14 bases. Germline trimming cut 3 bases from V and 5 bases from J; bases unmatched to any gene: 8. The CDR3 loop spans 17 amino acids. CDR1 is SQVTM, CDR2 ANQGSEA, per germline. The CDR3 here is CSVERGGTSGSTGELFF. In DNA form, the CDR3 reads TGCAGCGTTGAGAGGGGTGGGACTAGCGGGAGTACCGGGGAGCTGTTTTTT.

This chain links TRBV6-2 or TRBV6-3 with TRBJ2-7; weak D call: TRBD1 (5 bases). Germline CDR1 and CDR2: MNHEY and SVGEGT. V dropped 4 bases and J dropped 0 bases, with 10 bases sitting between them. CDR3 length: 14 residues. CDR3 nucleotides: TGTGCCAGCAGTTTGACAGTGTCCTCCTACGAGCAGTACTTC. Encoded protein: CASSLTVSSYEQYF.

In this sample, this clonotype turned up a few times. The chain uses TRBV29-1 and TRBJ1-2, with 7 bases fitting TRBD1. This CDR3 region has 13 residues. Germline V gives CDR1 SQVTM, CDR2 ANQGSEA. V shed 6 bases and J 8 bases; nucleotides not matched to a gene: 12. The CDR3 DNA sequence: TGCAGCGTACGACAGGACAGGTCTCACGGCTACACCTTC. Its protein product is CSVRQDRSHGYTF.